The following is a TCR beta chain sequence with its context. It has no known antigen specificity. The sample holds no much larger clone one base away, and base qualities are not on file. Compared with germline, V lacks 9 bases and J lacks 9 bases; bases without a gene match: 12. The germline V gene sets CDR1 to SGHRS and CDR2 to YFSETQ. The CDR3 measures 13 amino acids from cysteine to phenylalanine. Solely the CDR3 DNA is kept, with 39 bases framed from the first base. This specimen comes from a study of blood T cell repertoires in COVID-19 (dated by TCRdb to about 2020). About the full investigation: Samples from collaborators originated in the United States, Italy and Spain and spanned both the acute and convalescent phases of COVID-19. Subjects who had been exposed to COVID-19, were actively infected with it, or had recovered from it provided the deeply sampled blood TCRbeta repertoires that made up the dataset. A de-identified subject ID, COVID-19 status, age in years and sex were almost always included in the sample metadata. Samples were obtained from the ongoing ImmuneRACE study (first 160 participants) and from some 1,200 subjects provided by 6 global collaborators. The repertoires were made available in a free public database intended to serve as a resource for research on the immune response to SARS-CoV-2. The material from the prospective study consisted of cDNA or gDNA derived from T cells, B-cell-depleted T cells, or PBMCs. Where available, HLA class I and class II types were taken from metadata supplied by the sample provider and were not determined by assay-based typing. General findings and caveats noted by the study authors: The amount of clinical and demographic metadata varied by source and participant and was provided uncurated.

Samples from volunteer blood donors who had recovered from COVID-19 were contributed by a second Seattle source. Whole blood was collected in K2EDTA tubes by collaborating institutions according to the institutions' own protocols. For TCRbeta analysis, collaborators shipped samples as frozen whole blood, isolated PBMCs, or DNA extracted from either of those sample types. TCRbeta CDR3 regions were amplified from genomic DNA by means of the immunoSEQ Assay, a bias-controlled multiplex PCR. Per the original workflow: Within the assay, amplification of reference gene primers was used to estimate how many nucleated cells each sample contained. Sequence reads were collapsed and filtered to measure the absolute abundance of every unique TCRbeta CDR3 rearrangement. For each sample, productive Simpson clonality was calculated as the square root of Simpson's diversity index over productive rearrangements. TCRdb obtained this table from immuneACCESS and retained in-frame rearrangements with V and J assigned. These tables miss some clones; where compared with another copy, unresolved V genes account for less than half of the shortfall, and the remainder is unexplained. V, J and clone size were drawn from that table, and D and trimming were deduced from the DNA. This sample gives 100,000 to 150,000 clones in total; more than 70% of them show up just once. Around 12% of the sample is taken by the ten largest.

The sequencing sample was made of peripheral blood. The sequence joins TRBV5-1 to TRBJ2-1; 7 bases in between match TRBD1. This receptor was obtained from a woman aged 25-40 years who had recovered from COVID-19. The CDR3 in this case is CATGRDSHSEQFF. The nucleotide sequence reads TGCGCCACCGGTAGGGACAGTCACAGTGAGCAGTTCTTC. Joined to the reference TRBV5-1 and TRBJ2-1 proteins, this CDR3 gives the full variable domain: KAGVTQTPRYLIKTRGQQVTLSCSPISGHRSVSWYQQTPGQGLQFLFEYFSETQRNKGNFPGRFSGRQFSNSRSEMNVSTLELGDSALYLCATGRDSHSEQFFGPGTRLTVL.